This T cell receptor (beta chain) was captured by sequencing in a study of cytomegalovirus exposure and HLA in healthy donors. Whole-study findings and limits: It was shown in a later analysis that HLA-associated TCR beta chains were more clonally expanded than other, equally common chains. Some V segments (TRBV6-2 and TRBV6-3 among them) were excluded as indistinguishable. A link between a missense DCLRE1C variant and TCR beta V- and J-gene trimming emerged from a later analysis.

The trim removed 1 base at V and 4 bases at J, leaving 7 bases unmatched. Germline V gene sequence: CDR1 MGHRA, CDR2 YSYEKL. This CDR3 is 16 amino acids long. Amplification used 60 Vbeta primers and 13 Jbeta primers. TCRdb's copy holds only in-frame clones and misses some; the assay was immunoSEQ multiplex PCR. The repertoire holds roughly 150,000 clones, with 65% to 80% as singletons. While unrecorded immune exposures were likely, the donors were nominally healthy when sampled. The sample holds a few counts of this clone. Its target is unknown. The TCR comes from a man younger than 35 in good health and CMV-seropositive. The chain joins TRBV4-1 to TRBJ2-5, with 9 bases lining up with TRBD1. The sequenced sample consisted of PBMCs. As DNA, the CDR3 is TGCGCCAGCAGCCAAGTCGGGGACAGGGTCCCAGAGACCCAGTACTTC. Amino acids: CASSQVGDRVPETQYF.